Reported below is one T cell receptor (beta chain). Its matching antigen is unknown. The entry originates in a study of T cell responses to AZD1222 COVID-19 vaccine. Produced via immunoSEQ multiplex PCR; TCRdb's table is partial and in-frame only. Here the sample spans some 160,000 clones, approximately 93% being singletons. Study-level points and caveats: There were mostly white British donors and more females than males, and clonal diversity was possibly underestimated. After the peak T cell response, and only then, were repertoires sampled. Close to half of spike-specific TCRs reportedly recognize unmutated variant regions. Baseline serology detected seropositivity in only five or six AZD1222 recipients.

The V end lost 4 bases, the J end lost 0 bases, and 5 bases lay between the germline ends. The CDR3 is 13 residues long. Germline V CDR1 and CDR2: LGHNT, FRNRAP. The receptor's source is an adult in good health. This material consisted of peripheral blood, taken on day 0 of AZD1222 vaccination. The chain employs TRBV12-5 and TRBJ2-3; D gene ambiguous. This CDR3 is CASGSRSTDTQYF. Written as DNA, the CDR3 is TGTGCTAGTGGTTCTAGGAGCACAGATACGCAGTATTTT.